The next 20 T cell receptor beta chains were all read from a single sample in a study of blood T cell repertoires in COVID-19. Here immunoSEQ multiplex PCR was the method, and the copy in TCRdb shows in-frame clones only, minus some. The sample records 200,000 to 300,000 clones, 75% to 85% being singletons. Sequencing was carried out using peripheral blood. Every receptor here comes from a human donor in a cohort sampled during active COVID-19.

V and J are TRBV27 and TRBJ1-1; possibly TRBD1 for D (5 bases). V lost 5 bases and J 1 base, leaving 17 bases between the germline ends. Germline assignment: CDR1 MNHEY and CDR2 SMNVEV (reference sequence). This CDR3 comprises 16 residues. The CDR3 spells CASSTAWGVGNTEAFF. The CDR3 DNA is TGTGCCAGCAGTACCGCTTGGGGCGTCGGGAACACTGAAGCTTTCTTT.

The sample holds many counts of this clone. The V gene is TRBV6-5, the J gene TRBJ1-5; tentative D call: TRBD1 (5 bases). Per the germline V gene, CDR1 is MNHEY and CDR2 is SVGAGI. Trimming shortened V by 2 bases and J by 9 bases, and 11 bases separated the two germline ends. The CDR3 totals 13 residues. The CDR3 DNA sequence: TGTGCCAGCAGTTACGCGGGGCTCGGGCCCCAGCATTTT. Its protein product is CASSYAGLGPQHF.

The CDR3 sequence: CAWGGEGKNIQYF. The CDR3 DNA sequence: TGTGCCTGGGGAGGGGAGGGCAAAAACATTCAGTACTTC. The chain carries TRBV30 and TRBJ2-4, with 7 bases aligning to TRBD2. This CDR3 region has 13 residues. The ends lost 5 bases at V and 3 bases at J; junction bases unmatched: 4. CDR1 and CDR2 from the germline V gene are GTSNPN and SVGIG (reference sequence).

The J gene is TRBJ1-1, the V gene TRBV19; 8 bases are shared with TRBD1. This CDR3 region has 16 residues. Germline lookup yields CDR1 LNHDA and CDR2 SQIVND (reference sequence). V lost 1 base, J lost 4 bases, and 8 bases stayed unmatched. The CDR3 spells CASSIVHRGSGTEAFF. The CDR3 nucleotides are TGTGCCAGTAGTATAGTTCACAGGGGGAGCGGCACTGAAGCTTTCTTT.

The rearrangement uses TRBV27 and TRBJ2-5; D possibly corresponds to TRBD2 (7 bases). Germline lookup yields CDR1 MNHEY and CDR2 SMNVEV (reference sequence). With 8 bases removed from V and 1 base from J, the gap between germline ends came to 14 bases. This CDR3 comprises 14 residues. CDR3 sequence (DNA): TGTGCCAGCGGGCGGGGGCTGAGCCAAGAGACCCAGTACTTC. Translated, it gives CASGRGLSQETQYF.

This chain uses TRBV9 with TRBJ1-1; 7 bases agree with TRBD1. The CDR3 has 15 amino acids. Per the germline V gene, CDR1 is SGDLS and CDR2 is YYNGEE. V shed 3 bases and J 4 bases; nucleotides not matched to a gene: 9. This CDR3 reads CASSAPTGWGTEAFF. The CDR3 DNA reads as TGTGCCAGCAGCGCCCCGACAGGGTGGGGCACTGAAGCTTTCTTT.

The chain uses TRBV6-5 and TRBJ1-2; 7 nucleotides line up with TRBD1. J gave up 1 base and V 8 bases, and 7 bases lay outside the gene matches. The CDR3 covers 14 residues. Germline V gene lookup returns CDR1 MNHEY and CDR2 SVGAGI. CDR3 nucleotide sequence: TGTGCCAGCCGACAGGGCGAGCTTAACTATGGCTACACCTTC. Translated: CASRQGELNYGYTF.

This clone was recorded only once. This rearrangement joins TRBV28 to TRBJ2-5; D is perhaps TRBD2 (6 bases). The V end lost 7 bases, the J end lost 7 bases, and 25 bases lay between the germline ends. Looked up from germline, CDR1 is MDHEN and CDR2 is SYDVKM. The CDR3 contains 16 residues. CDR3 bases: TGTGCCAGCACCCCCCCTAGTGGAGGGACGGTCGGGACCCAGTACTTC. Translating it yields CASTPPSGGTVGTQYF.

V gene TRBV7-9 combines with J gene TRBJ2-5; 10 bases fit TRBD2. The CDR3 is 14 residues long. Looked up from germline, CDR1 is SEHNR and CDR2 is FQNEAQ (reference sequence). After removal of 5 bases from V and 5 bases from J, the junction contained 5 bases not matched to a gene. This CDR3 reads CASSALAGDETQYF. CDR3 DNA: TGTGCCAGCAGCGCCCTAGCGGGAGACGAGACCCAGTACTTC.

The chain combines TRBV20-1 with TRBJ2-7; 8 bases are a match to TRBD2. Germline V CDR1 and CDR2: DFQATT, SNEGSKA (reference sequence). There are 15 residues in the CDR3. Losses at the gene ends were 3 bases for V and 7 bases for J; bases not matched to a gene: 14. The CDR3 sequence is CSASGISGGVREQYF. CDR3 nucleotides: TGCAGTGCTAGTGGTATTTCGGGAGGGGTACGGGAGCAGTACTTC.

The chain carries TRBV5-1 and TRBJ2-1, with TRBD2 as a possible D gene (5 bases). Trimming pared 4 bases from V and 4 bases from J, leaving 15 bases between. The CDR3 length is 15 residues. The germline V gene has CDR1 SGHRS and CDR2 YFSETQ. CDR3 residues: CASSRGLGEYNEQFF. CDR3 DNA: TGCGCCAGCAGCCGAGGACTCGGCGAATACAATGAGCAGTTCTTC.

For the CDR3, the DNA is TGCAGTGCTAGTGGCGCTCCGGGACAGGGGTATGGCTACACCTTC. Protein product: CSASGAPGQGYGYTF. The chain recombines TRBV20-1 with TRBJ1-2, with 10 bases identical to TRBD1. Germline CDR1 reads DFQATT; CDR2 reads SNEGSKA (reference sequence). The CDR3 consists of 15 residues. V shed 3 bases and J 5 bases; nucleotides not matched to a gene: 9.

J is TRBJ1-5 and V is TRBV2; 10 nucleotides agree with TRBD1. The CDR3 extends over 13 amino acids. Germline CDR1 SNHLY, CDR2 FYNNEI. The J segment lost 5 bases and the V segment lost 6 bases, leaving 1 base of the junction unmatched. The CDR3 here is CASRGTGDQPQHF. CDR3 sequence (DNA): TGTGCCAGCAGGGGGACAGGGGATCAGCCCCAGCATTTT.

V is TRBV5-4 and J is TRBJ2-7; no clear D. The germline V gene has CDR1 SGHNT and CDR2 YYREEE (reference sequence). Trimming removed 0 bases at V and 2 bases at J, with 3 bases between. CDR3 size: 12 residues. The CDR3 DNA reads TGTGCCAGCAGCTTGGGTACCTACGAGCAGTACTTC. Translation gives CASSLGTYEQYF.

The chain is built from TRBV27 and TRBJ2-3; D is unclear. The V end was cut by 6 bases, the J end by 3 bases, with 19 bases between. Germline loops: CDR1 MNHEY, CDR2 SMNVEV (reference sequence). The CDR3 has 16 amino acids. The CDR3 coding sequence is TGTGCCAGCAGGAGAAAGGAGTCCCCCTGGACAGATACGCAGTATTTT. Translating it yields CASRRKESPWTDTQYF.

This clone was detected once. V and J are TRBV4-1 and TRBJ1-5, with D possibly being TRBD1 (5 bases). The ends were cut back, 0 bases at V and 5 bases at J, with 11 bases in the middle. CDR1 is MGHRA and CDR2 is YSYEKL in the germline V gene. This CDR3 is built from 15 residues. The CDR3 sequence is CASSQERGKDQPQHF. The CDR3 DNA is TGCGCCAGCAGCCAAGAACGGGGGAAGGATCAGCCCCAGCATTTT.

This clone was seen only a few times. V is TRBV6-5 and J is TRBJ1-5; D ambiguous. Trimming removed 0 bases at V and 5 bases at J, with 8 bases between. The germline gives CDR1 MNHEY, CDR2 SVGAGI. This CDR3 contains 14 residues. The CDR3 DNA sequence: TGTGCCAGCAGTTACTCGTTTCGCGATCAGCCCCAGCATTTT. The encoded protein is CASSYSFRDQPQHF.

The sample holds many counts of this clone. This rearrangement joins TRBV2 to TRBJ2-3; D might be TRBD1 (6 bases). The CDR3 is made up of 14 amino acids. V lost 6 bases and J 0 bases, leaving 10 bases between the germline ends. Per the germline V gene, CDR1 is SNHLY and CDR2 is FYNNEI. The CDR3 region has the DNA TGTGCCAGCAGAGCCAGGGGAAGCACAGATACGCAGTATTTT. Protein product: CASRARGSTDTQYF.

The chain uses TRBV3-1 (or the pseudogene TRBV3-2) and TRBJ2-1, with D possibly TRBD1 on 6 matching bases. This CDR3 comprises 16 residues. Germline V CDR1 and CDR2: LGHDT, YNNKEL (reference sequence). Trimming stripped 3 bases from V and 0 bases from J, with 12 bases between. CDR3 nucleotide sequence: TGTGCCAGCAGCCAGGCCCAGGGGAGCTCCTACAATGAGCAGTTCTTC. This translates into CASSQAQGSSYNEQFF.

The genes are TRBV18 and TRBJ2-1; 13 bases map to TRBD2. The germline V gene has CDR1 KGHSH and CDR2 LQKENI. Trimming at V came to 1 base and at J to 5 bases, leaving 5 bases not matched to a gene. The CDR3 contains 17 residues. The CDR3 sequence: CASSPRLAGGGNNEQFF. In DNA form, the CDR3 reads TGTGCCAGCTCACCACGACTAGCGGGAGGTGGTAACAATGAGCAGTTCTTC.